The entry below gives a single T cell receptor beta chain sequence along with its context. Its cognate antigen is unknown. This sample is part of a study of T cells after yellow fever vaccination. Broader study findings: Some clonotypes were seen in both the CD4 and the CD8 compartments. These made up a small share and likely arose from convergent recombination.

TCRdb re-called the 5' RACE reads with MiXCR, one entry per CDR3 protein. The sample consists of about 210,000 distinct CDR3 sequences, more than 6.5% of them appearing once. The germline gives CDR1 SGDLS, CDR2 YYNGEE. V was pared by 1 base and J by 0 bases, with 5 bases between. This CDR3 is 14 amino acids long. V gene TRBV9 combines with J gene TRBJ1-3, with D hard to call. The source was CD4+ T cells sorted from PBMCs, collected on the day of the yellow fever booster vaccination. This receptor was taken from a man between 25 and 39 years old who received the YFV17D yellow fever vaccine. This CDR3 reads CASSVSTSGNTIYF. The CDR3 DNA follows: TGTGCCAGCAGCGTAAGCACCTCTGGAAACACCATATATTTT.